One sample yielded the 21 T cell receptor beta chains listed below, sequenced in a study of blood T cell repertoires in COVID-19. The protocol was immunoSEQ multiplex PCR, while the TCRdb copy is restricted to in-frame clones and leaves out a portion. This repertoire shows over 90,000 clones, around 85% found once; its top ten account for roughly 4.4%. What was sequenced was peripheral blood. The source is a man in his fifties or sixties with acute or convalescent COVID-19.

V is TRBV9 and J is TRBJ2-3; TRBD1 matches at 7 bases. CDR1 and CDR2 (germline): SGDLS, YYNGEE. This CDR3 spans 15 amino acids. V shed 4 bases, J shed 1 base, and the junction held 6 bases outside the gene matches. The CDR3 DNA reads TGTGCCAGCAGCATTACAGGGGTAGGCACAGATACGCAGTATTTT. It is translated as CASSITGVGTDTQYF.

This sequence joins TRBV9 and TRBJ1-3; D call uncertain. Germline loops: CDR1 SGDLS, CDR2 YYNGEE. The CDR3 has 14 amino acids. Trimming took off 0 bases at V and 9 bases at J, with 13 bases between the two ends. The DNA for the CDR3 is TGTGCCAGCAGCGTAGTGGCCAGAGGCGTCACCATATATTTT. Translation: CASSVVARGVTIYF.

The chain couples TRBV6-5 to TRBJ2-7; 9 bases align to TRBD2. V lost 0 bases to trimming and J lost 4 bases; unmatched junction nucleotides: 4. CDR1 is MNHEY, CDR2 SVGAGI, per germline. The CDR3 is made up of 15 amino acids. DNA for the CDR3: TGTGCCAGCAGTTACTCGCATAGCGGGAGTTACGAGCAGTACTTC. Its translation is CASSYSHSGSYEQYF.

The chain joins TRBV29-1 to TRBJ2-3, with a weak D call TRBD1 (5 bases). CDR3 length: 14 amino acids. The germline V and J ends were trimmed by 2 bases and 1 base, with 10 bases remaining between them. CDR1 SQVTM and CDR2 ANQGSEA come from the germline V gene. CDR3 region: CSVELRGGTDTQYF. In nucleotides, the CDR3 is TGCAGCGTTGAATTAAGGGGTGGCACAGATACGCAGTATTTT.

This rearrangement joins TRBV19 to TRBJ2-1; TRBD2 aligns across 10 bases. CDR1 is LNHDA, CDR2 SQIVND, per germline (reference sequence). The CDR3 is 15 residues long. The junction had 7 bases not matched to a gene; V was cut back by 3 bases and J by 8 bases. The CDR3 region is CASSMRGTSADEQFF. CDR3 DNA: TGTGCCAGTAGTATGAGGGGGACTAGCGCCGATGAGCAGTTCTTC.

This chain connects TRBV14 to TRBJ2-2; 7 bases agree with TRBD1. The CDR3 runs 16 residues. Losses at the gene ends were 2 bases for V and 4 bases for J; bases not matched to a gene: 7. Per the germline V gene, CDR1 is SGHDN and CDR2 is FVKESK. The DNA for the CDR3 is TGTGCCAGCAGCCAACTTAGGGGGCGGATCACCGGGGAGCTGTTTTTT. It translates to CASSQLRGRITGELFF.

The CDR3 here is CASSLGQGRAFF. Here the CDR3 DNA reads TGTGCCAGCAGCTTAGGACAGGGCAGAGCTTTCTTT. The chain uses TRBV11-2 and TRBJ1-1, with TRBD1 matching over 7 bases. V trimming: 1 base; J trimming: 10 bases; junction bases outside the gene matches: 3. In germline, CDR1 is SGHAT, CDR2 FQNNGV. There are 12 residues in the CDR3.

The chain links TRBV7-2 to TRBJ2-3; the D gene is possibly TRBD2 (5 bases). V was trimmed by 5 bases and J by 1 base, leaving 10 bases between them. Germline CDR1 SGHTA, CDR2 FQGNSA. The CDR3 is made up of 14 amino acids. This CDR3 is CASSTRTGTDTQYF. The CDR3 DNA sequence: TGTGCCAGCAGCACCCGGACTGGCACAGATACGCAGTATTTT.

This rearrangement joins TRBV7-3 to TRBJ2-7, with D maybe TRBD1 (6 bases). The CDR3 consists of 13 residues. Germline V CDR1 and CDR2: SGHTA, FQGTGA. The germline V and J ends were trimmed by 5 bases and 1 base, with 9 bases remaining between them. CDR3 residues: CASSRTASYEQYF. The DNA of the CDR3 is TGTGCCAGCAGCCGGACAGCGTCCTACGAGCAGTACTTC.

V gene TRBV3-1 (or the pseudogene TRBV3-2) combines with J gene TRBJ2-2, with 10 positions matching TRBD2. The CDR3 is 16 amino acids. Trimming cost V 4 bases and J 0 bases; bases outside gene matches: 2. In germline, CDR1 is LGHDT, CDR2 YNNKEL (reference sequence). The CDR3 here is CASSRGLAANTGELFF. DNA for the CDR3: TGTGCCAGCAGCCGCGGACTAGCGGCGAACACCGGGGAGCTGTTTTTT.

The J gene is TRBJ1-2, the V gene TRBV4-2; D remains unclear. The V end lost 8 bases, the J end lost 4 bases, and 23 bases lay between the germline ends. Germline-derived CDR1 and CDR2 are LGHNA and YNFKEQ. CDR3 length: 16 amino acids. The CDR3 coding sequence is TGTGCCAGCTCACCCGACGAGGCGCGGGATAGCTATGGCTACACCTTC. Translation: CASSPDEARDSYGYTF.

This sequence joins TRBV10-3 and TRBJ2-7, with TRBD2 matching over 9 bases. The V gene's germline CDR1 is ENHRY and CDR2 SYGVKD. This CDR3 region has 14 residues. Unmatched junction bases numbered 3, after V lost 6 bases and J lost 0 bases. In nucleotides, the CDR3 is TGTGCCATCAGGAATAGCGGGAGCTCCTACGAGCAGTACTTC. Encoded protein: CAIRNSGSSYEQYF.

The chain links TRBV7-6 to TRBJ1-2, with TRBD1 identical over 10 bases. CDR1 is SGHVS and CDR2 is FNYEAQ in the germline V gene. The CDR3 runs 14 residues. V lost 5 bases, J lost 8 bases, and 8 bases stayed unmatched. The CDR3 bases are TGTGCCAGCAGCCAGCAGGGGGACAGGGGCGGCTACACCTTC. As protein: CASSQQGDRGGYTF.

The chain carries TRBV5-1 and TRBJ1-6, with D possibly matching TRBD1 (6 bases). V lost 1 base and J lost 10, with 15 bases in between. This CDR3 has 15 residues. Germline-derived CDR1 and CDR2 are SGHRS and YFSETQ. The CDR3 loop is CASSLNSGGLSPLHF. The CDR3 bases are TGCGCCAGCAGCTTGAACTCGGGGGGCTTGTCACCCCTCCACTTT.

This rearrangement joins TRBV4-2 to TRBJ1-2; 7 bases fit TRBD1. The J segment lost 3 bases and the V segment lost 6 bases, leaving 16 bases of the junction unmatched. The CDR3 contains 17 residues. Germline V gives CDR1 LGHNA, CDR2 YNFKEQ. The CDR3 loop reads CASSHQGGTARDYGYTF. The CDR3 DNA follows: TGTGCCAGCAGTCACCAAGGGGGGACAGCAAGAGACTATGGCTACACCTTC.

The chain combines TRBV28 with TRBJ2-7, with 12 bases that match TRBD2. The CDR3 contains 15 residues. The germline CDR1 and CDR2 sequences are MDHEN and SYDVKM. V was clipped by 3 bases and J by 3 bases; unmatched bases: 3. The CDR3 reads CASSLTSGRVYEQYF. CDR3 coding DNA: TGTGCCAGCAGTTTGACTAGCGGGAGAGTCTACGAGCAGTACTTC.

V gene TRBV18 combines with J gene TRBJ1-6; 7 bases are shared with TRBD1. The CDR3 contains 17 residues. The V segment lost 4 bases and the J segment 10 bases; nucleotides outside the gene matches: 16. CDR1 is KGHSH and CDR2 is LQKENI in the germline V gene. The CDR3 is CASSRTSGQGQRSPLHF. The CDR3 DNA reads as TGTGCCAGCTCACGTACCTCGGGGCAGGGACAGCGCTCACCCCTCCACTTT.

This sequence joins TRBV18 and TRBJ2-7; TRBD2 matches at 15 bases. The germline CDR1 and CDR2 sequences are KGHSH and LQKENI. V shed 3 bases, J shed 6 bases, and the junction held 6 bases outside the gene matches. The CDR3 runs to 16 residues. CDR3 sequence reads: CASSPPGTSGRIEQYF. CDR3 sequence (DNA): TGTGCCAGCTCACCTCCCGGGACTAGCGGGAGGATCGAGCAGTACTTC. The whole variable domain, filled in from reference TRBV18 and TRBJ2-7, reads NAGVMQNPRHLVRRRGQEARLRCSPMKGHSHVYWYRQLPEEGLKFMVYLQKENIIDESGMPKERFSAEFPKEGPSILRIQQVVRGDSAAYFCASSPPGTSGRIEQYFGPGTRLTVT.

The chain employs TRBV4-1 and TRBJ2-2; perhaps TRBD2 as D (5 bases). The germline CDR1 and CDR2 sequences are MGHRA and YSYEKL. Trimming took off 1 base at V and 5 bases at J, with 17 bases between the two ends. This CDR3 is 17 amino acids long. The CDR3 DNA reads as TGCGCCAGCAGCCAAGTCGTTGGCAGTCGGGATACCGGGGAGCTGTTTTTT. It codes for CASSQVVGSRDTGELFF.

The chain employs TRBV6-5 and TRBJ1-4, with D possibly matching TRBD1 (5 bases). Trimming cost V 6 bases and J 2 bases, with 13 bases left between them. The CDR3 totals 15 residues. Germline V gives CDR1 MNHEY, CDR2 SVGAGI. CDR3 sequence reads: CASREVGGTNEKLFF. In nucleotides, the CDR3 is TGTGCCAGCAGAGAGGTCGGGGGGACTAATGAAAAACTGTTTTTT.

The chain couples TRBV7-2 to TRBJ1-6; D not resolved. CDR1 is SGHTA and CDR2 is FQGNSA in the germline V gene. CDR3 length equals 15 residues. Deletions cut 3 bases from V and 0 bases from J, with 6 bases between. The CDR3 loop reads CASSFRSSYNSPLHF. The DNA for the CDR3 is TGTGCCAGCAGCTTTCGGAGCTCCTATAATTCACCCCTCCACTTT.